This TCR beta chain was captured by sequencing in a study of blood T cell repertoires in COVID-19. The method was immunoSEQ multiplex PCR; TCRdb's version includes in-frame clones alone and lacks a portion of them. The table records about 460,000 clones, approximately 91% of them present only once. Participants were aged about 18 to 90 years, lived in 24 US areas, and enrolled virtually. Membership in each cohort depended on participant-reported clinical history. CDR3 size: 13 residues. Trimming shortened V by 6 bases and J by 5 bases, and 13 bases separated the two germline ends. The receptor was derived from a woman aged 55-69 years who had recovered from COVID-19. The chain combines TRBV12-3 or TRBV12-4 with TRBJ2-5, with a weak D call TRBD2 (6 bases). Sample: PBMCs or T cells enriched from blood (not recorded which). The CDR3 region has the DNA TGTGCCAGCAGCTCACTAGCACCGGAGACCCAGTACTTC. Translating gives CASSSLAPETQYF.